This T cell receptor (beta chain) was sequenced during a study of cytomegalovirus exposure and HLA in healthy donors. Study results and limitations: Confirmation was obtained in vitro that a few CMV-associated chains are specific for CMV antigens. Follow-up analysis seemed to connect common viral pathogens with several of the most significant clusters identified. Being productive about 87% or about 30% of the time was typical of most TCR beta V segments in an earlier analysis.

Amplification used 60 Vbeta primers and 13 Jbeta primers. Original data processing: Around 11 million shared chains were among the roughly 80 million unique TCR beta chains that a later analysis counted. This table comes from immunoSEQ multiplex PCR, and its TCRdb copy is limited to in-frame clones, with some not included. V and J calls and clone size are those listed in that table; D and trimming were worked out from the DNA. In the table there are about 220,000 clones, approximately 82% of which are singletons. Details on this clone: Its specificity is not known.

Trimming cost V 7 bases and J 7 bases, with 20 bases left between them. The CDR3 contains 15 residues. Per the germline V gene, CDR1 is SEHNR and CDR2 is FQNEAQ (reference sequence). V usage is TRBV7-9 and J usage is TRBJ2-1, with a tentative D call TRBD1 (6 bases). This receptor was identified in a man between 18 and 29 years old in good health and CMV-seronegative. The sample consisted of PBMCs. In nucleotides, the CDR3 is TGTGCCAGCACCTTGTGGCAGGGGAAGGGGAATGAGCAGTTCTTC. This sequence encodes CASTLWQGKGNEQFF.